Only a few counts were recorded for the clone carrying this TCR beta chain. As yet, its antigen is unknown. The data were obtained in a study of T-cell memory formation after mild COVID-19. Study results and limitations: Mainly in CM and EM were contracting CD4+ clones; CD8+ were in EMRA. Balance between CD4 and CD8 was seen in clones contracting day 15 to 85, and a CD4+ lean was seen in later expanders. Memory from before infection featured some responding clones, which suggests cross-reactive memory joined.

V dropped 4 bases and J dropped 7 bases, with 17 bases sitting between them. CDR1 and CDR2 from the germline V gene are LGHDT and YNNKEL (reference sequence). This CDR3 is 16 amino acids long. TCRdb re-derived calls from the 5' RACE reads in MiXCR, one entry per CDR3 protein. The sample includes about 600,000 distinct CDR3 sequences, less than 25% seen only once; the top ten take roughly 9.1%. This sequence was found in an adult woman who had mild COVID-19 (a few samples of this study predate the infection). Cell type and time point are not known. The specimen sequenced was PBMCs or a T cell subset sorted from them (not recorded which). This rearrangement joins TRBV3-1 to TRBJ1-6; D unresolved. CDR3 nucleotide sequence: TGTGCCAGCAGCCCCCAGTTCACTAGCGGGAATTCACCCCTCCACTTT. Its protein product is CASSPQFTSGNSPLHF.